The clone carrying this T cell receptor beta chain was seen ten or more times. These data belong to a study of CD4 and CD8 cells across lung adenocarcinoma regions. With 1 base removed from V and 4 bases from J, the gap between germline ends came to 13 bases. The CDR3 spans 15 residues. From germline, CDR1 is MNHNS and CDR2 SASEGT. MiXCR, run by TCRdb on the PCR reads, gives a single entry per CDR3 protein. The table lists around 25,000 distinct CDR3 sequences, approximately 51% of them singletons. The patients had localized lung adenocarcinoma, a non-small cell subtype. Sequenced material: CD8+ T cells from the center of a lung tumor. The chain carries TRBV6-1 and TRBJ1-2; tentative D call: TRBD1 (6 bases). The sequence was collected from a male donor with lung adenocarcinoma. The CD4 and CD8 labels of this study may be unreliable. The chain's CDR3 is CASSEGGPGGYGYTF. CDR3 coding DNA: TGTGCCAGCAGTGAAGGGGGGCCTGGAGGCTATGGCTACACCTTC.